The sequence of this T cell receptor (beta chain) was determined in a study of cytomegalovirus exposure and HLA in healthy donors. Notes on the study in general: Sequences of the TCR beta chain were said to predict the HLA-A and HLA-B alleles of most subjects accurately. Some 150 TCR beta chains were listed as cytomegalovirus-associated.

Vbeta (60) and Jbeta (13) primers were used in the PCR. Profiled with immunoSEQ multiplex PCR; TCRdb holds only in-frame clones, not every one. The sample includes approximately 150,000 clones, around 86% seen only once; the top ten take about 4%. Details on this clone: Its antigen is not known.

Between the trimmed V and J ends, which lost 0 bases and 11 bases, there was a span of 15 bases. Germline V gene sequence: CDR1 LGHNA, CDR2 YSLEER. The CDR3 is 14 residues long. The rearrangement uses TRBV4-3 and TRBJ2-3; possibly TRBD2 for D (6 bases). The sequencing input was PBMCs. The sequence was collected from a man aged 50 to 60 in good health and CMV-seropositive. CDR3 residues: CASSQDVGPGEQYF. CDR3 sequence (DNA): TGCGCCAGCAGCCAAGATGTGGGACCGGGGGAGCAGTATTTT.